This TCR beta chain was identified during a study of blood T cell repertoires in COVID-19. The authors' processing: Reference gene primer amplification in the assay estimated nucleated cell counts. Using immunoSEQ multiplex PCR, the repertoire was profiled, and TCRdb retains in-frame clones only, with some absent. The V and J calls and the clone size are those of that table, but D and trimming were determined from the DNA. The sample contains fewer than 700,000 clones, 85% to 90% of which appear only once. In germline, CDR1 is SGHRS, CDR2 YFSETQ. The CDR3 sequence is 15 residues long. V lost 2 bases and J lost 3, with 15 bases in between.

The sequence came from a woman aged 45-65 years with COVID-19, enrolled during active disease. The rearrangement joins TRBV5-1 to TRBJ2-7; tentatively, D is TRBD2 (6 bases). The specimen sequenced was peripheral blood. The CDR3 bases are TGCGCCAGCAGCTTCCGGGACTCACCAATCTACGAGCAGTACTTC. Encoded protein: CASSFRDSPIYEQYF.